This TCR beta chain was identified during a study of human CD8 memory T cell subsets. The CDR3 is 12 residues long. Germline V gene lookup returns CDR1 DFQATT and CDR2 SNEGSKA (reference sequence). Sequencing libraries of TCR beta were made by UMI-labeled 5' RACE. TCRdb re-called the 5' RACE reads and catalogs CDR3 proteins one per entry, DNA excluded. The sample shows roughly 17,000 distinct CDR3 sequences, and about 5% sits with its ten largest clones. This clonotype was obtained from a human donor in good health. V is TRBV20-1 and J is TRBJ1-1. Input material: CD8+ stem-like memory T cells (TSCM and TCM) sorted from PBMCs. As for subset: stem-like memory CD8 T cells (TSTEM), CCR7+ PD-1- TIGIT-. The CDR3 spells CSAPRGYTEAFF.